These 14 T cell receptor beta chains were sequenced from one sample in a study of regulatory T cells in long-lasting Graves disease. Arm-PCR of CDR3 regions and iRepertoire HTBI primers were used to build TCR beta libraries. TCRdb used MiXCR to reprocess the multiplex PCR reads, holding one entry per CDR3 protein. The sample holds about 470,000 distinct CDR3 sequences, about 16% seen once. As for time point: newly diagnosed GD, antithyroid drugs for less than 3 months. Making the TCR library involved RNA that had been extracted from PBMCs. The data also belong to a second study, concerning T cells in Graves' hyperthyroidism and ophthalmopathy.

Sample: peripheral blood mononuclear cells (PBMCs), taken at new diagnosis, from a patient treated with antithyroid drugs. The receptor set was obtained from a man aged 40-55 years with Graves disease.

Ten or more counts support this clonotype. The V and J genes are TRBV7-8 and TRBJ2-3, with 11 bases that match TRBD2. V dropped 5 bases and J dropped 0; count of bases not matched to a gene: 10. This CDR3 has 18 amino acids. Germline V gives CDR1 SGHVS, CDR2 FQNEAQ. The CDR3 loop is CASSPRRRLAGSTDTQYF. In nucleotides, the CDR3 is TGTGCCAGCAGCCCCCGAAGAAGACTAGCGGGAAGCACAGATACGCAGTATTTT.

This sequence joins TRBV29-1 and TRBJ2-1; weak D call: TRBD2 (7 bases). CDR3 size: 12 residues. V lost 0 bases to trimming and J lost 13 bases, with 13 bases between them. Germline V CDR1 and CDR2: SQVTM, ANQGSEA. The CDR3 protein is CSVEDLGGRQFF. The DNA for the CDR3 is TGCAGCGTTGAAGATCTCGGGGGGCGTCAGTTCTTC.

This clonotype was seen ten or more times. The gene calls are TRBV2 and TRBJ2-3, with TRBD1 matching 7 bases. Germline lookup yields CDR1 SNHLY and CDR2 FYNNEI. The CDR3 totals 15 residues. The V and J ends lost 6 bases and 0 bases, in that order; junction bases with no gene match: 6. Here the CDR3 reads CASRRDSPSTDTQYF. The DNA of the CDR3 is TGTGCCAGCAGAAGGGACAGCCCTAGCACAGATACGCAGTATTTT.

Many counts were recorded for this clonotype. The genes are TRBV28 and TRBJ2-1; 8 nucleotides line up with TRBD2. CDR1 and CDR2 (germline): MDHEN, SYDVKM. Trimming removed 4 bases from V and 9 bases from J; junction bases left unmatched: 14. This CDR3 contains 16 residues. The CDR3: CASSSLYSGILGEQFF. The CDR3 nucleotides read TGTGCCAGCAGTTCCCTCTATAGCGGGATCTTGGGTGAGCAGTTCTTC.

The chain uses TRBV10-1 and TRBJ2-7; D is perhaps TRBD1 (6 bases). The CDR3 has 14 amino acids. The V end lost 2 bases, the J end lost 3 bases, and 11 bases lay between the germline ends. Germline V gives CDR1 WNHNN, CDR2 SYGVQD (reference sequence). DNA for the CDR3: TGCGCCAGCAGTGAGGGGAGAGGGGGCTACGAGCAGTACTTC. This codes for CASSEGRGGYEQYF.

As to this clonotype: The junction shows a germline mismatch at one end, possibly a read error. V is TRBV5-1 and J is TRBJ2-5; D might be TRBD1 (6 bases). The CDR3 has 16 residues. CDR1 is SGHRS, CDR2 YFSETQ, per germline. The CDR3 DNA reads as TGTGCCAGCAGCCGAGGACAGTTTAGACACCAAGAGACCCAGTACTTC. It translates to CASSRGQFRHQETQYF.

This clonotype showed up many times. The rearrangement joins TRBV18 to TRBJ2-7; 9 bases align to TRBD2. With 3 bases clipped from V and 2 bases from J, the junction kept 8 bases outside the gene matches. The CDR3 has 16 amino acids. Germline CDR1 is KGHSH and CDR2 is LQKENI. CDR3 sequence: CASSPGLAGTTYEQYF. The CDR3 region has the DNA TGTGCCAGCTCACCGGGGCTAGCGGGAACAACCTACGAGCAGTACTTC. Full variable domain (rest looked up from reference TRBV18 and TRBJ2-7): NAGVMQNPRHLVRRRGQEARLRCSPMKGHSHVYWYRQLPEEGLKFMVYLQKENIIDESGMPKERFSAEFPKEGPSILRIQQVVRGDSAAYFCASSPGLAGTTYEQYFGPGTRLTVT.

The sample holds many counts of this clonotype. A junction boundary mismatches the germline segment, possibly from a read error. The chain joins TRBV5-1 to TRBJ2-7; D remains ambiguous. Germline loops: CDR1 SGHRS, CDR2 YFSETQ. The CDR3 sequence is 13 residues long. As DNA, the CDR3 is TGTGCCAGCAGTTTAGCTAGCTCCTACGAGCAGTACTTC. It yields the protein CASSLASSYEQYF. Supplemented by reference TRBV5-1 and TRBJ2-7, the full variable domain reads KAGVTQTPRYLIKTRGQQVTLSCSPISGHRSVSWYQQTPGQGLQFLFEYFSETQRNKGNFPGRFSGRQFSNSRSEMNVSTLELGDSALYLCASSLASSYEQYFGPGTRLTVT.

This clonotype was detected ten times or more. The chain links TRBV28 to TRBJ1-4, with TRBD1 identical over 9 bases. CDR3 length: 14 residues. Germline CDR1 reads MDHEN; CDR2 reads SYDVKM. The ends lost 9 bases at V and 2 bases at J; junction bases unmatched: 4. The CDR3 DNA is TGTGCCAGTGCGGGGACAGGGACTAATGAAAAACTGTTTTTT. It codes for CASAGTGTNEKLFF.

A word on this clonotype: A read error may be the cause here, since a much bigger clone is one base away. The gene calls are TRBV20-1 and TRBJ1-1; D remains ambiguous. The CDR3 is 11 amino acids. Looked up from germline, CDR1 is DFQATT and CDR2 is SNEGSKA (reference sequence). The CDR3 sequence is CSSRSREGAFF. DNA of the CDR3: TGCAGTTCTAGATCACGCGAAGGTGCTTTCTTT.

This clonotype was counted many times. The chain combines TRBV7-8 with TRBJ2-7; D is unclear. CDR3 length: 13 amino acids. Trimming pared 5 bases from V and 2 bases from J, leaving 10 bases between. Germline loops: CDR1 SGHVS, CDR2 FQNEAQ. CDR3 sequence: CASSTTATYEQYF. The CDR3 DNA is TGTGCCAGCAGCACCACGGCTACCTACGAGCAGTACTTC.

This clonotype was observed at least ten times. The chain joins TRBV11-2 to TRBJ2-3; weak D call: TRBD2 (5 bases). CDR3 size: 13 residues. Germline lookup yields CDR1 SGHAT and CDR2 FQNNGV. The V gene lost 3 bases and the J gene lost 2 bases, with 6 bases spanning the gap. The CDR3 sequence is CASSFDYTDTQYF. The CDR3 region has the DNA TGTGCCAGCAGCTTCGACTACACAGATACGCAGTATTTT.

The chain links TRBV20-1 to TRBJ2-7; unclear D gene. The ends were cut back, 4 bases at V and 2 bases at J, with 39 bases in the middle. The CDR3 length is 22 residues. Germline lookup yields CDR1 DFQATT and CDR2 SNEGSKA (reference sequence). CDR3 sequence: CSAKSLQPSLPLLTNLAYEQYF. The CDR3 DNA reads as TGCAGTGCTAAATCGCTACAGCCCTCGCTGCCCTTGCTAACGAACCTCGCCTACGAGCAGTACTTC.

This clonotype was recorded a few times. J is TRBJ1-2 and V is TRBV6-1, with a possible D match to TRBD1 (5 bases). This CDR3 contains 14 residues. Trimming shortened V by 7 bases and J by 2 bases, and 14 bases separated the two germline ends. The germline gives CDR1 MNHNS, CDR2 SASEGT. CDR3 in amino acids: CASTLLGGNYGYTF. The DNA of the CDR3 is TGTGCCAGCACCCTCCTCGGGGGGAACTATGGCTACACCTTC.